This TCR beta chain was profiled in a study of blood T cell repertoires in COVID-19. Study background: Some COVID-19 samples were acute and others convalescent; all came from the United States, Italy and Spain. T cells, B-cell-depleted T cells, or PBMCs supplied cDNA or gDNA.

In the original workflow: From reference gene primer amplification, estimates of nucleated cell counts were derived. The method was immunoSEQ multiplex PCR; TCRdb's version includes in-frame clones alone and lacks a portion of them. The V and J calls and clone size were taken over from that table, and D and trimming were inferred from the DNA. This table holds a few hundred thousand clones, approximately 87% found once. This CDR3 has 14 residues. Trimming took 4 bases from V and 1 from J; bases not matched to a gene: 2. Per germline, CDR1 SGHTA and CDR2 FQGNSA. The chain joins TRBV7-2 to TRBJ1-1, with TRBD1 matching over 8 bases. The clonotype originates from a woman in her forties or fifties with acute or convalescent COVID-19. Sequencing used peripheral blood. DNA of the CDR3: TGTGCCAGCAGCTCGGACAGGGAGAACACTGAAGCTTTCTTT. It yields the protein CASSSDRENTEAFF.